This TCR beta chain comes out of a study of blood T cell repertoires in COVID-19. About the study: The United States, Italy and Spain were the sources of the acute and convalescent COVID-19 samples.

V lost 2 bases and J lost 4, with 8 bases in between. This CDR3 contains 13 residues. Germline CDR1 and CDR2: MRHNA and SNTAGT. Authors' processing steps: Researchers report that nucleated cell counts were estimated from reference gene primer amplification. The method was immunoSEQ multiplex PCR; TCRdb's version includes in-frame clones alone and lacks a portion of them. That table furnishes V, J and clone size, whereas the DNA furnished D and trimming. This repertoire shows roughly 150,000 clones, 65% to 90% found once; its top ten account for almost 10%. The J gene is TRBJ1-2, the V gene TRBV6-4, with D possibly being TRBD1 (5 bases). The sample consisted of peripheral blood. The sequence was obtained from a woman between 50 and 59 years old with acute or convalescent COVID-19. In nucleotides, the CDR3 is TGTGCCAGCAGTGACGACAGCCTCTATGGCTACACCTTC. It codes for CASSDDSLYGYTF.